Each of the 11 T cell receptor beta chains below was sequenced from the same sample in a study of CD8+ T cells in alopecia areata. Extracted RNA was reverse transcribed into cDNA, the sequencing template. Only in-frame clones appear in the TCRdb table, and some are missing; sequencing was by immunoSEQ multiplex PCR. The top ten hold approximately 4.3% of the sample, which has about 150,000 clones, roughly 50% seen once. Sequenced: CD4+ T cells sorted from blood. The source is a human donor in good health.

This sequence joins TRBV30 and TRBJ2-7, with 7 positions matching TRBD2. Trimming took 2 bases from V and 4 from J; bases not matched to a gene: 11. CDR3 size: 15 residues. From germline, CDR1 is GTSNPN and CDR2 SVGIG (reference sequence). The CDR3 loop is CAWSPVGRAPYEQYF. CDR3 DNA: TGTGCCTGGAGTCCGGTAGGGAGGGCGCCATACGAGCAGTACTTC.

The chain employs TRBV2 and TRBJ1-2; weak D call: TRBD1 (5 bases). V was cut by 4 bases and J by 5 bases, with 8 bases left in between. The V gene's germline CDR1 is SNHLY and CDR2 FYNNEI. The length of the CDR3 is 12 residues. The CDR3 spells CASSGQRYGYTF. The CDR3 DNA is TGTGCCAGCAGTGGACAGCGGTATGGCTACACCTTC.

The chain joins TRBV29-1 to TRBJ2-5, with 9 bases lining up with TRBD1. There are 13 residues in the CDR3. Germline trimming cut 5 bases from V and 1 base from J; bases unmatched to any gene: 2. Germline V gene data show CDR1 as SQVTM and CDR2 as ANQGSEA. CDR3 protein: CSVHRGLQETQYF. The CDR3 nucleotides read TGCAGCGTTCACAGGGGGCTCCAAGAGACCCAGTACTTC. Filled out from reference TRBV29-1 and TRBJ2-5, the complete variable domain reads SAVISQKPSRDICQRGTSLTIQCQVDSQVTMMFWYRQQPGQSLTLIATANQGSEATYESGFVIDKFPISRPNLTFSTLTVSNMSPEDSSIYLCSVHRGLQETQYFGPGTRLLVL.

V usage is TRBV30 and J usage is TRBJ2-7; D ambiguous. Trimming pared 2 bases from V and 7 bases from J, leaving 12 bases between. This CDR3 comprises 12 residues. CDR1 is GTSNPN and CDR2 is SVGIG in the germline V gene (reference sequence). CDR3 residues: CAWSRQSLEQYF. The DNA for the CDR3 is TGTGCCTGGAGTAGGCAGTCTCTGGAGCAGTACTTC.

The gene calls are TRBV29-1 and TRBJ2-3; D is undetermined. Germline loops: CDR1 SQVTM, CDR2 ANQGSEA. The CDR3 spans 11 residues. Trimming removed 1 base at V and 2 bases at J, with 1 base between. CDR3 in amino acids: CSVEVTDTQYF. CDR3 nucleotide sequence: TGCAGCGTTGAAGTCACAGATACGCAGTATTTT.

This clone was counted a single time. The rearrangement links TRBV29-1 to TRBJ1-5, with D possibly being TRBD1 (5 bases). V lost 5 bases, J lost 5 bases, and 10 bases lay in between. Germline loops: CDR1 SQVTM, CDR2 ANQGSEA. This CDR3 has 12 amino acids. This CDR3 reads CSVLTGDQPQHF. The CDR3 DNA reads TGCAGCGTTCTTACAGGCGATCAGCCCCAGCATTTT. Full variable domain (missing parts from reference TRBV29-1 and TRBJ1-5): SAVISQKPSRDICQRGTSLTIQCQVDSQVTMMFWYRQQPGQSLTLIATANQGSEATYESGFVIDKFPISRPNLTFSTLTVSNMSPEDSSIYLCSVLTGDQPQHFGDGTRLSIL.

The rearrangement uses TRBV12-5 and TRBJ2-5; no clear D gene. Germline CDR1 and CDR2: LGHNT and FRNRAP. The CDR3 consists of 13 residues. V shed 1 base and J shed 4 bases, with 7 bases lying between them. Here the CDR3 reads CASGLEPLETQYF. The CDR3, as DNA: TGTGCTAGTGGTTTGGAACCATTAGAGACCCAGTACTTC.

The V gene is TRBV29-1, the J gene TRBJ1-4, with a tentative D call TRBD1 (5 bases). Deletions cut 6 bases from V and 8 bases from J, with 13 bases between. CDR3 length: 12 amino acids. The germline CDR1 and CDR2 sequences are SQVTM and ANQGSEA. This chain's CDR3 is CSVSGTSEKLFF. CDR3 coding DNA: TGCAGCGTCTCCGGGACCTCCGAAAAACTGTTTTTT.

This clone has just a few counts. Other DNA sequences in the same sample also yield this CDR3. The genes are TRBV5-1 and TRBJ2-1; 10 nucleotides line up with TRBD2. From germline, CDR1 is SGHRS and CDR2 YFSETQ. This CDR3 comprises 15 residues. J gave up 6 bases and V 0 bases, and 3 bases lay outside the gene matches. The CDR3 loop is CASSLGSSGSNEQFF. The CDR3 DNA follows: TGCGCCAGCAGCTTGGGGTCTAGCGGGAGCAATGAGCAGTTCTTC. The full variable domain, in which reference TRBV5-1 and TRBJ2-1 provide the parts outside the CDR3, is KAGVTQTPRYLIKTRGQQVTLSCSPISGHRSVSWYQQTPGQGLQFLFEYFSETQRNKGNFPGRFSGRQFSNSRSEMNVSTLELGDSALYLCASSLGSSGSNEQFFGPGTRLTVL.

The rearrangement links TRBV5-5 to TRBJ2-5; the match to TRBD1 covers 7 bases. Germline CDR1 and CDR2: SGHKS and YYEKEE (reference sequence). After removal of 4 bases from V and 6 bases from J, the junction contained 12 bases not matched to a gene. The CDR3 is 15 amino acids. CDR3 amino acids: CASSAGTAGRKTQYF. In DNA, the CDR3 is TGTGCCAGCAGCGCCGGGACAGCAGGGAGAAAGACCCAGTACTTC.

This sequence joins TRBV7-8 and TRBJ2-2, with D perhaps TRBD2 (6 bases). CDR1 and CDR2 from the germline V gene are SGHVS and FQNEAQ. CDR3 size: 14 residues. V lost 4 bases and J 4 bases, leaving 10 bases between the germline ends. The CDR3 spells CASSSLGGTGELFF. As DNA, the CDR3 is TGTGCCAGCAGCTCCCTCGGGGGCACCGGGGAGCTGTTTTTT.